This T cell receptor (beta chain) derives from a study of Graves' ophthalmopathy and Graves' hyperthyroidism. Findings and limits, study-wide: The model predicted ophthalmopathy progression with roughly 70% sensitivity and around 72% specificity. Using a 13-signature model, the authors split ophthalmopathy from stable hyperthyroidism, with roughly 90% sensitivity and 75% to 82% specificity.

CDR3 length equals 12 residues. By definition, stable hyperthyroidism involved no ophthalmopathy within 18 months of follow-up. Each hyperthyroidism patient was newly diagnosed, with under 2 months' duration, and aged 18 to 65. The authors amplified TCR beta CDR3 regions, and they did so from RNA transcripts for repertoire sequencing. Scientists carried out first-round RT-PCR using HTBI primers and then a second-round multiplex PCR. Using its own MiXCR run on the multiplex PCR reads, TCRdb lists one record per CDR3 protein. The repertoire holds hundreds of thousands of distinct CDR3 sequences, with around 21% as singletons. The table lists this clonotype with many counts. What it binds is not known. The junction and the germline gene differ at one end; a read error may be behind it.

The genes are TRBV12-3 or TRBV12-4 and TRBJ2-7; 9 bases fit TRBD1. Sequenced material: peripheral blood. The sequence derives from a young woman with stable Graves' hyperthyroidism. CDR3 region: CASSRGDRDSSF. In DNA, the CDR3 is TGTGCCAGCAGTCGAGGGGACAGGGACAGTAGCTTC.